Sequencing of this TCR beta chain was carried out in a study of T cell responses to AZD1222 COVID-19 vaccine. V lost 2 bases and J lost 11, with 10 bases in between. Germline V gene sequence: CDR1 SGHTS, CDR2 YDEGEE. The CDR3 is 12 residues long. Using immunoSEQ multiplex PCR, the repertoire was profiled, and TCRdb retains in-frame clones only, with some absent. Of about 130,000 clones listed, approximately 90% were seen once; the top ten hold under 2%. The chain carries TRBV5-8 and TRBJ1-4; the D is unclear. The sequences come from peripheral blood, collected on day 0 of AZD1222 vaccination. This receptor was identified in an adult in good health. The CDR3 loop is CASSFPRMKLFF. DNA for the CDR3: TGTGCCAGCAGCTTCCCGAGGATGAAACTGTTTTTT.